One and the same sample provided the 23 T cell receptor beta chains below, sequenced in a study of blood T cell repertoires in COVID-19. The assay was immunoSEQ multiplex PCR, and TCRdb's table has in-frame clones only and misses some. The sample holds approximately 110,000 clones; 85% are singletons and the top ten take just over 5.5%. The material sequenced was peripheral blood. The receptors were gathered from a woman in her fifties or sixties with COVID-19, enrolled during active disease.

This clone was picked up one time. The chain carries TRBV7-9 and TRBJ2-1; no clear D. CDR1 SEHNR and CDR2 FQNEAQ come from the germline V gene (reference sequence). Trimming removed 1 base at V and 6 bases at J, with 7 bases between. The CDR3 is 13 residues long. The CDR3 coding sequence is TGTGCCAGCAGCTTAGATCTCCGCAATGAGCAGTTCTTC. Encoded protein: CASSLDLRNEQFF.

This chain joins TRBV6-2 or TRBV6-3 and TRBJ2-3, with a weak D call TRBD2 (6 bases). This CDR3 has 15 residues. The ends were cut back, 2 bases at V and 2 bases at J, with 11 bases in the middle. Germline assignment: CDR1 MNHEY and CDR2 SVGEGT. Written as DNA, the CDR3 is TGTGCCAGCAGTTACACCGGGACTGTCACAGATACGCAGTATTTT. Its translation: CASSYTGTVTDTQYF.

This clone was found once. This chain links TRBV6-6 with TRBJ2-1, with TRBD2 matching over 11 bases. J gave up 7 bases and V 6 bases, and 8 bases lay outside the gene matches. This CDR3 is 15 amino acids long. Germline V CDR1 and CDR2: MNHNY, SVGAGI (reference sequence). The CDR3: CASSPTSGVVNEQFF. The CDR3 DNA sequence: TGTGCCAGCAGCCCGACTAGCGGGGTTGTAAATGAGCAGTTCTTC.

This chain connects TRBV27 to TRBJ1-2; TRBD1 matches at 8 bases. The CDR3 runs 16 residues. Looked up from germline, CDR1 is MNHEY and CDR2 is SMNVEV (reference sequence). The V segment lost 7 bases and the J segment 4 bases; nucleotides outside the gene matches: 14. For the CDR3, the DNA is TGTGCCAGCAACCTTCAGGGGGCCGAGCTCGTCTATGGCTACACCTTC. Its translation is CASNLQGAELVYGYTF.

The CDR3 reads CASSLLQGNTEAFF. The DNA for the CDR3 is TGTGCCAGCAGCTTACTACAGGGGAACACTGAAGCTTTCTTT. The chain employs TRBV7-9 and TRBJ1-1, with D perhaps matching TRBD1 (6 bases). This CDR3 region has 14 residues. CDR1 SEHNR and CDR2 FQNEAQ come from the germline V gene (reference sequence). V lost 2 bases and J lost 1, with 8 bases in between.

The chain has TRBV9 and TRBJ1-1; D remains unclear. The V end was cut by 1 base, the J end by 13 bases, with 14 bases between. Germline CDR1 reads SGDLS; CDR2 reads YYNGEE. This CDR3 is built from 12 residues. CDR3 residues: CASSVNSGVVFF. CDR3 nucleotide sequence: TGTGCCAGCAGCGTAAACAGCGGGGTCGTTTTCTTT.

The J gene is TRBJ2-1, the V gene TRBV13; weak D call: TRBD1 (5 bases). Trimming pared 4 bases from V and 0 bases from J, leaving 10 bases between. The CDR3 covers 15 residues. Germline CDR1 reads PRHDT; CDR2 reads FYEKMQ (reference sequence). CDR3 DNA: TGTGCCAGCAGCTCCGACAGTTACTCCTACAATGAGCAGTTCTTC. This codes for CASSSDSYSYNEQFF.

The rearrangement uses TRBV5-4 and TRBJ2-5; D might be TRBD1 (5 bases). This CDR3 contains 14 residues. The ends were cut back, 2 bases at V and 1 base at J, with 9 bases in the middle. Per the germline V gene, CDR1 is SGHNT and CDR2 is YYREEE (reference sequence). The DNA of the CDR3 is TGTGCCAGCAGCTTACTTCAGGGCCAAGAGACCCAGTACTTC. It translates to CASSLLQGQETQYF.

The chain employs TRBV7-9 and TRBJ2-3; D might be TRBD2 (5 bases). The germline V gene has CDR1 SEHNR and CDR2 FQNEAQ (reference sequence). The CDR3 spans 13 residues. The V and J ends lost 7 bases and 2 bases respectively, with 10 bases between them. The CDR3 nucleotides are TGTGCCAGCAACCGGGGTCCCACAGATACGCAGTATTTT. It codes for CASNRGPTDTQYF.

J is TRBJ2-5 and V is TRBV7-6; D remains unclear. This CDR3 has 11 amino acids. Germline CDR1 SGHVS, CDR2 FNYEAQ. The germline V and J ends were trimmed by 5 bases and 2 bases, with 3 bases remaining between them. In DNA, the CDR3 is TGTGCCAGCAGCCCACAAGAGACCCAGTACTTC. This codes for CASSPQETQYF.

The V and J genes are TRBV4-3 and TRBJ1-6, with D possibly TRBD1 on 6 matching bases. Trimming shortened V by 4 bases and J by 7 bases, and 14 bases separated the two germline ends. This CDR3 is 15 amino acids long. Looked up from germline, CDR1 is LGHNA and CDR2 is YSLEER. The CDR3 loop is CASSRSGQLNSPLHF. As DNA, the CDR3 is TGCGCCAGCAGCCGTTCGGGACAACTAAATTCACCCCTCCACTTT.

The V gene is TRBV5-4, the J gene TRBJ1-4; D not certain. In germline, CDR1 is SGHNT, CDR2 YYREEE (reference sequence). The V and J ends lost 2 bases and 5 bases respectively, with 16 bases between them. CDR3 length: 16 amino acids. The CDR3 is CASSLPLAGSNEKLFF. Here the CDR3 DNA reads TGTGCCAGCAGCTTACCGCTAGCGGGAAGCAATGAAAAACTGTTTTTT.

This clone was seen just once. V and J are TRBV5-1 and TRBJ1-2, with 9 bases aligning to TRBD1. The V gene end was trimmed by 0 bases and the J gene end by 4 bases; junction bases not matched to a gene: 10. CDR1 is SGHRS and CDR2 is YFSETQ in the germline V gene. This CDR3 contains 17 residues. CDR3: CASSLVRDRVGPYGYTF. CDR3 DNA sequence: TGCGCCAGCAGCTTGGTCAGGGACAGGGTTGGTCCCTATGGCTACACCTTC.

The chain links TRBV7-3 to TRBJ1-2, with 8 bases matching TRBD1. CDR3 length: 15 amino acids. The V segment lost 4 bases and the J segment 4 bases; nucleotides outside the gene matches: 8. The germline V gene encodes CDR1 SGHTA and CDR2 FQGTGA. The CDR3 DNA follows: TGTGCCAGCAGCTCCCAGGACAGGGATCGCTATGGCTACACCTTC. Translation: CASSSQDRDRYGYTF.

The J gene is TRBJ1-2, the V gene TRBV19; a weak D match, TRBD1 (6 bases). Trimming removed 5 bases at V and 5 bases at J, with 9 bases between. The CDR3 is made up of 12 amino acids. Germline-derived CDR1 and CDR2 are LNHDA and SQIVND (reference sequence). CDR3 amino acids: CASSFTGYGYTF. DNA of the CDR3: TGTGCCAGTAGTTTCACAGGGTATGGCTACACCTTC.

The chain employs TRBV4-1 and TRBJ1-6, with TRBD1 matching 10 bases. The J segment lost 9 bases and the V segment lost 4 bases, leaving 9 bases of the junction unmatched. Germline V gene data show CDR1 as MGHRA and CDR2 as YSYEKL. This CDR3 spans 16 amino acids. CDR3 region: CASSLTTGGETSPLHF. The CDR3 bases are TGCGCCAGCAGCCTTACGACAGGGGGCGAAACTTCACCCCTCCACTTT.

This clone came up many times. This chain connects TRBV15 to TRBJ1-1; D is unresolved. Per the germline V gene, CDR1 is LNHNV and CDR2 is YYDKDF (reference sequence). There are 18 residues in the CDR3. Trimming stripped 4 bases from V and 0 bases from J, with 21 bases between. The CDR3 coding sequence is TGTGCCACCAGCAATCCTTCGGGAGACGGGCTTATGAACACTGAAGCTTTCTTT. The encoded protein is CATSNPSGDGLMNTEAFF. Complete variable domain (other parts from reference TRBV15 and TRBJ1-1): DAMVIQNPRYQVTQFGKPVTLSCSQTLNHNVMYWYQQKSSQAPKLLFHYYDKDFNNEADTPDNFQSRRPNTSFCFLDIRSPGLGDTAMYLCATSNPSGDGLMNTEAFFGQGTRLTVV.

Written as DNA, the CDR3 is TGCGCCAGCAGCTTGACCTCCTTTGAGGCGGTGAACACTGAAGCTTTCTTT. The encoded protein is CASSLTSFEAVNTEAFF. V usage is TRBV5-1 and J usage is TRBJ1-1; no clear D. CDR3 size: 17 residues. CDR1 is SGHRS, CDR2 YFSETQ, per germline. Trimming took off 1 base at V and 0 bases at J, with 16 bases between the two ends.

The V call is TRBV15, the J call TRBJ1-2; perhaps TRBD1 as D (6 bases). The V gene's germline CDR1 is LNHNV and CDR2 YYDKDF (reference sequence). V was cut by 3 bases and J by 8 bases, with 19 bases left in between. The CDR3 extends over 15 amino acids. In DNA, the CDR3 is TGTGCCACCAGCAGCGGACAAGGGGCAGGGGAGGGCTACACCTTC. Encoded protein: CATSSGQGAGEGYTF.

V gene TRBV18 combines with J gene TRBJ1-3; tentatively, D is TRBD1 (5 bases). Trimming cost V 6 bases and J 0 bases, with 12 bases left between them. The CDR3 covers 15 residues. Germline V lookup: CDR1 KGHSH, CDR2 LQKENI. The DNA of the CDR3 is TGTGCCAGCTCGCCCCAGGGTCACTCTGGAAACACCATATATTTT. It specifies CASSPQGHSGNTIYF.

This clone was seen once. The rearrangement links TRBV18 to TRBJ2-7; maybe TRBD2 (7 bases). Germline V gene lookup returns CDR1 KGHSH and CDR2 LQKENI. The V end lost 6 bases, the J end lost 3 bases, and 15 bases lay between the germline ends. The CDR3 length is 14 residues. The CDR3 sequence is CASSGGRVGYEQYF. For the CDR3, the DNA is TGTGCCAGCTCCGGGGGGCGCGTCGGCTACGAGCAGTACTTC.

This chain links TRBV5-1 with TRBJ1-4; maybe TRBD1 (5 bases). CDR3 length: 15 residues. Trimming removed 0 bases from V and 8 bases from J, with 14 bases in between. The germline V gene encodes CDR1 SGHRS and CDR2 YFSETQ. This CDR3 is CASSLAGRVFEKLFF. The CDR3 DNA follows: TGCGCCAGCAGCTTGGCGGGCAGGGTTTTCGAAAAACTGTTTTTT.

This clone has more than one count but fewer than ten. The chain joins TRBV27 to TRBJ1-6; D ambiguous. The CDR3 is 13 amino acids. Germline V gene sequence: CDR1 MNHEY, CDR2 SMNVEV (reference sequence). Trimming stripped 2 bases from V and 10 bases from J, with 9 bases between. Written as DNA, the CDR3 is TGTGCCAGCAGTTTAATGCGGGAATCACCCCTCCACTTT. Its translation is CASSLMRESPLHF.